These T cell receptor beta chains were read from a single sample in a study of graft-versus-host responses after intestinal transplantation. Some clones are missing from TCRdb's copy, which holds only in-frame ones; the method was immunoSEQ multiplex PCR. The table shows tens of thousands of clones, with nearly 90% occurring only once. The specimen was PBMCs, collected just over 64 days after intestinal transplantation. These receptors were obtained from a human patient who received an intestinal transplant, so some T cells may come from the graft donor. The CDR3 runs from the conserved cysteine through the conserved F or W. Each record gives: V gene, J gene, clone size, D gene, CDR3 DNA, CDR3 protein. A D gene is named only where the DNA matches it firmly. Only some rows state a clone size, as once, few, many or a class for expanded clones.

TRBV9,TRBJ1-2,-,-,TGTGCCAGCAGCTCACGCCCAGACGGGGACTATGGCTACACCTTC,CASSSRPDGDYGYTF
TRBV30,TRBJ1-6,-,-,TGTGCCTGGAGGTACAGGGAGACTTCACCCCTCCACTTT,CAWRYRETSPLHF
TRBV27,TRBJ2-3,-,-,TGTGCCAGCAGTCCCCACCTCGACAGGCATACGCAGTATTTT,CASSPHLDRHTQYF
TRBV11-2,TRBJ1-3,-,-,TGTGCCAGCAGCTCGGTCAGGGGTACCTCTGGAAACACCATATATTTT,CASSSVRGTSGNTIYF
TRBV13,TRBJ2-1,once,-,TGTGCCAGCAGCTTAGGCCTGAAAGCGGGTGAGCAGTTCTTC,CASSLGLKAGEQFF
TRBV7-2,TRBJ2-5,-,-,TGTGCCAGCAGCTTAGTTCTCAGAGGGGGGGCGATGAAAGAGACCCAGTACTTC,CASSLVLRGGAMKETQYF
TRBV5-8,TRBJ2-3,-,TRBD1,TGTGCCAGCAGCTCCCACGGGACAGGGGACACAGATACGCAGTATTTT,CASSSHGTGDTDTQYF
TRBV25-1,TRBJ2-1,-,TRBD2,TGTGCCAGCAGTGAATATCCGGGACTAGCGGATGAGCAGTTCTTC,CASSEYPGLADEQFF
TRBV19,TRBJ1-2,-,-,TGTGCCAGTAGTATAGATCTATACGCGAGAGCCTATGGCTACACCTTC,CASSIDLYARAYGYTF
TRBV9,TRBJ1-1,few,-,TGTGCCAGCAGCGTAGATTGGGGCGACACTGAAGCTTTCTTT,CASSVDWGDTEAFF
TRBV7-9,TRBJ2-7,-,-,TGTGCCAGCAGCTTAGACCCGGGTCCCTACGAGCAGTACTTC,CASSLDPGPYEQYF
TRBV5-1,TRBJ1-2,-,-,TGCGCCAGCAGCTTGATGGGGGGAACTAACTATGGCTACACCTTC,CASSLMGGTNYGYTF
TRBV9,TRBJ2-2,-,-,TGTGCCAGCAGCGTAGTGGGAACTGCGGCCACCGGGGAGCTGTTTTTT,CASSVVGTAATGELFF
TRBV7-2,TRBJ2-4,few,TRBD1,TGTGCCAGCAGCTCCTCCGGGACAGTAGCCAAAAACATTCAGTACTTC,CASSSSGTVAKNIQYF
TRBV6-5,TRBJ1-1,-,-,TGTGCCAGCAGTTTCCACAGAGATGACACTGAAGCTTTCTTT,CASSFHRDDTEAFF
TRBV5-1,TRBJ2-7,-,-,TGCGCCAGCAGCCCAGTGCCCGGACCCATAATCTACGAGCAGTACTTC,CASSPVPGPIIYEQYF
TRBV9,TRBJ2-3,-,TRBD2,TGTGCCAGCAGCGTAGTGGGGACTAGCGGGGTTTTTTACCAAGATACGCAGTATTTT,CASSVVGTSGVFYQDTQYF
TRBV11-2,TRBJ1-4,-,-,TGTGCCAGCAGCTTAGACCACCGGGACTCCGGTTTTAATGAAAAACTGTTTTTT,CASSLDHRDSGFNEKLFF
TRBV30,TRBJ2-7,-,-,TGTGCCTGGAGTTATGGTAGTTCCTTAGAGGAGCAGTACTTC,CAWSYGSSLEEQYF
TRBV6-6,TRBJ2-1,-,-,TGTGCCAGCAGTTCGAACGGGGGGCCCCATGAGCAGTTCTTC,CASSSNGGPHEQFF